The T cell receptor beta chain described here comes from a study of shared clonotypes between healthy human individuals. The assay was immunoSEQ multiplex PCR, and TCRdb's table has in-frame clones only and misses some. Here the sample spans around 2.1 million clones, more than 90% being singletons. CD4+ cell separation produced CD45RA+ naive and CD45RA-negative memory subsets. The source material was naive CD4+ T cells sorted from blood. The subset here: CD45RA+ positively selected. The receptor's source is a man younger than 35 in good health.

The CDR3 nucleotides are TGTGCCAGCAGTGAAACTGTCAACACCGGGGAGCTGTTTTTT. This codes for CASSETVNTGELFF. This chain links TRBV2 with TRBJ2-2, with D hard to call. Trimming cost V 2 bases and J 2 bases, with 6 bases left between them. This CDR3 is 14 amino acids long. Germline assignment: CDR1 SNHLY and CDR2 FYNNEI.